The 16 T cell receptor beta chains below were found in one sample sequenced in a study of T cells in women clearing cervical HPV infection. The data were produced by immunoSEQ multiplex PCR, yet TCRdb's version contains in-frame clones alone and is incomplete. The sample totals 25,000 to 30,000 clones. The sample comprised blood buffy coat. Receptors originate from a woman aged 18-70 years with a cervical HPV16 infection that either progressed to CIN3+ or cleared (not recorded which).

Worth noting for this clone: The read halts 3 residues ahead of the CDR3 end, with the missing end drawn from the germline J gene. The chain combines TRBV9 with TRBJ2-5; 10 bases match TRBD2. V was clipped by 3 bases and J by 0 bases; unmatched bases: 11. The CDR3 is 18 amino acids. CDR1 is SGDLS, CDR2 YYNGEE, per germline. The CDR3 region is CASSEGLAGGLNQETQYF. CDR3 DNA, as far as it was read: TGTGCCAGCAGCGAGGGGTTAGCGGGGGGCCTTAACCAAGAGACC.

In the case of this clone: The missing CDR3 end, 3 residues past where the read stops, is filled in from the germline J gene. The chain couples TRBV18 to TRBJ1-2, with unresolved D. Germline V gene lookup returns CDR1 KGHSH and CDR2 LQKENI. The CDR3 sequence is 15 residues long. CDR3 DNA, as far as it was read: TGTGCCAGCTCATTTGCTAGCGGATCCTACAATGAC. Encoded protein: CASSFASGSYND. The whole CDR3 reads CASSFASGSYNDYTF. The whole variable domain, remainder taken from reference TRBV18 and TRBJ1-2, is NAGVMQNPRHLVRRRGQEARLRCSPMKGHSHVYWYRQLPEEGLKFMVYLQKENIIDESGMPKERFSAEFPKEGPSILRIQQVVRGDSAAYFCASSFASGSYNDYTFGSGTRLTVV.

Note on this clone: The read stops 3 residues short of the end of the CDR3; the missing end is completed from the germline J gene. The chain has TRBV19 and TRBJ2-7, with TRBD2 matching 7 bases. J was trimmed by 0 bases and V by 4 bases; bases with no gene match: 0. In germline, CDR1 is LNHDA, CDR2 SQIVND (reference sequence). This CDR3 is 13 amino acids long. CDR3 region: CASSTGGSYEQYF. Incomplete CDR3 DNA: TGTGCCAGTAGTACGGGGGGCTCCTACGAG.

To note about this clone: The read terminates 3 residues ahead of where the CDR3 ends, so the germline J gene completes it. The J gene is TRBJ1-5, the V gene TRBV5-6; 10 nucleotides match TRBD1. With V trimmed by 4 bases and J by 7 bases, 5 bases remained unmatched. CDR3 length: 14 residues. CDR1 SGHDT and CDR2 YYEEEE come from the germline V gene. The DNA read from the CDR3 is TGTGCCAGCAGCGAGACAGGGGGCGAGCAGCCC. This codes for CASSETGGEQP. The CDR3, in full, reads CASSETGGEQPQHF.

The sequenced part of the CDR3 DNA is TGTGCCAGCAGCCCAAGAGACAGGCCGGGAGAGACC. Amino acids: CASSPRDRPGET. The whole CDR3 sequence is CASSPRDRPGETQYF. The V and J genes are TRBV9 and TRBJ2-5; the D gene is possibly TRBD1 (6 bases). The read ends 3 residues before the CDR3 terminus; that terminus is restored from the germline J gene. The V gene's germline CDR1 is SGDLS and CDR2 YYNGEE. The CDR3 covers 15 residues. The ends were cut back, 4 bases at V and 4 bases at J, with 17 bases in the middle.

Of note for this clone: From the germline J gene comes the end of the CDR3, since the read stops 3 residues before it. The chain links TRBV7-2 to TRBJ2-1; TRBD1 matches 7 bases. The CDR3 extends over 14 amino acids. V lost 5 bases to trimming and J lost 6 bases; unmatched junction nucleotides: 7. Germline V gene sequence: CDR1 SGHTA, CDR2 FQGNSA. The CDR3 is CASSLRDSINEQFF. The covered CDR3 bases are TGTGCCAGCAGCCTCCGGGACAGCATCAATGAG.

Regarding this clone: The sequenced fragment ends 3 residues before the CDR3 boundary, so the rest is inferred from the germline J gene. The chain recombines TRBV5-5 with TRBJ2-3, with 10 bases lining up with TRBD2. V shed 3 bases and J 2 bases; nucleotides not matched to a gene: 3. Germline CDR1 SGHKS, CDR2 YYEKEE (reference sequence). There are 15 residues in the CDR3. This chain's CDR3 is CASSSSGRITDTQYF. The part of the CDR3 DNA that was read is TGTGCCAGCAGCTCTAGCGGGAGAATCACAGATACG.

CDR3: CASSSDPRGTEAFF. The DNA read from the CDR3 is TGCGCCAGCAGCTCCGACCCCCGGGGCACTGAA. The J gene is TRBJ1-1, the V gene TRBV5-1; no definite D call. The read gets to within 3 residues of the CDR3 end, and the germline J gene fills in the rest. The germline V gene encodes CDR1 SGHRS and CDR2 YFSETQ. This CDR3 is 14 amino acids long. Trimming took 3 bases from V and 4 from J, leaving 13 bases between them.

A word on this clone: The read falls 3 residues short of the CDR3 end, and the missing part is taken from the germline J gene. This chain links TRBV11-1 with TRBJ1-6; D may be TRBD1 (5 bases). Germline V gene lookup returns CDR1 SGHAT and CDR2 FQDESV (reference sequence). The CDR3 sequence is 14 residues long. The CDR3 protein is CASSLTWGDGPLHF. CDR3 DNA (partial): TGTGCCAGCAGCTTAACTTGGGGGGACGGTCCC.

Details on this clone: Read data end 3 residues before the CDR3 end; the end is taken from the germline J gene. V is TRBV20-1 and J is TRBJ1-3, with 8 positions matching TRBD1. CDR3 length equals 11 residues. Germline CDR1 is DFQATT and CDR2 is SNEGSKA (reference sequence). The sequenced part of the CDR3 DNA is TGCAGTGCGCCTCTAAGGACAGGG. It specifies CSAPLRTG. The complete CDR3 protein is CSAPLRTGIYF.

Points on this clone: The CDR3 is cut off 3 residues early in the read; its end comes from the germline J gene. J is TRBJ2-2 and V is TRBV30, with 7 bases aligning to TRBD1. Germline lookup yields CDR1 GTSNPN and CDR2 SVGIG (reference sequence). This CDR3 region has 14 residues. The CDR3 loop is CAWRDRLNNSPLFF. CDR3 DNA, as far as it was read: TGTGCCTGGAGGGACAGGCTTAATAATTCACCG.

In regard to this clone: Read data end 3 residues before the CDR3 end; the end is taken from the germline J gene. The chain couples TRBV12-3 or TRBV12-4 to TRBJ2-1, with 8 nucleotides matching TRBD2. V shed 7 bases, J shed 9 bases, and the junction held 20 bases outside the gene matches. The CDR3 has 17 residues. The CDR3 bases that were read are TGTGCCAGCAAAACCAACCTAAATTCCGGGAGGGCGGGTGAG. It specifies CASKTNLNSGRAGE. The whole CDR3 protein reads CASKTNLNSGRAGEQFF.

Comment on this clone: The sequenced fragment ends 3 residues before the CDR3 boundary, so the rest is inferred from the germline J gene. This chain joins TRBV29-1 and TRBJ2-1; 12 nucleotides line up with TRBD2. Germline V gives CDR1 SQVTM, CDR2 ANQGSEA. CDR3 length: 14 residues. J gave up 5 bases and V 8 bases, and 7 bases lay outside the gene matches. CDR3 DNA (partial): TGCAGCTCCTCGACTAGCGGGGGACACAATGAG. Translating it yields CSSSTSGGHNE. The entire CDR3 reads CSSSTSGGHNEQFF.

As for this clone: The read is 3 residues too short to cover the CDR3 end, so that end is filled in from the germline J gene. This chain joins TRBV20-1 and TRBJ2-3; 9 nucleotides align to TRBD2. CDR1 and CDR2 (germline): DFQATT, SNEGSKA (reference sequence). The CDR3 is made up of 14 amino acids. The CDR3 bases that were read are TGCAGTGTGGTGCGCGGGAGGGTTTTGGAGACG. It encodes CSVVRGRVLET. The whole CDR3 protein reads CSVVRGRVLETQYF.

Comment on this clone: The read comes to an end 3 residues before the CDR3 does, leaving the germline J gene to fill in the end. This sequence joins TRBV5-1 and TRBJ1-2; TRBD1 agrees at 7 bases. The CDR3 spans 13 residues. In germline, CDR1 is SGHRS, CDR2 YFSETQ. CDR3 DNA (partial): TGCGCCAGCAGCCGCAGGGGGTCGGAGGGC. Encoded protein: CASSRRGSEG. The CDR3 as a whole reads CASSRRGSEGYTF. The full variable domain, completed using reference TRBV5-1 and TRBJ1-2, is KAGVTQTPRYLIKTRGQQVTLSCSPISGHRSVSWYQQTPGQGLQFLFEYFSETQRNKGNFPGRFSGRQFSNSRSEMNVSTLELGDSALYLCASSRRGSEGYTFGSGTRLTVV.

As concerns this clone: Read sequence stops 3 residues before the CDR3 end, and the germline J gene provides the missing end. V is TRBV11-1 and J is TRBJ1-2; 8 nucleotides match TRBD1. Per the germline V gene, CDR1 is SGHAT and CDR2 is FQDESV (reference sequence). The CDR3 sequence is 14 residues long. The V gene end was trimmed by 0 bases and the J gene end by 4 bases; junction bases not matched to a gene: 1. CDR3 loop: CASSLAGQGYGYTF. CDR3 bases read: TGTGCCAGCAGCTTAGCCGGACAGGGCTATGGC.